This record concerns one T cell receptor beta chain sequence. Its specificity is not known. The data stem from a study of response to subunit inactivated influenza vaccine. TCRdb re-called the RT-PCR reads with MiXCR, one entry per CDR3 protein. The table lists 650,000 to 800,000 distinct CDR3 sequences, approximately 14% of them singletons. Germline V gives CDR1 PRHDT, CDR2 FYEKMQ (reference sequence). This CDR3 region has 15 residues. J was trimmed by 5 bases and V by 5 bases; bases with no gene match: 4. Study results and caveats: Authors suggested each seasonal influenza vaccination recruits few new T cells.

This clonotype was obtained from a man aged 50 or older who received an inactivated influenza vaccine. The rearrangement joins TRBV13 to TRBJ2-2; 11 nucleotides line up with TRBD2. The sample in question was PBMCs from blood, obtained 14 days before vaccination. The CDR3 DNA reads TGTGCCAGCAGCCATAGCGGGGGGGGAACCGGGGAGCTGTTTTTT. Translated: CASSHSGGGTGELFF.